Listed below are T cell receptor beta chains from one sample, sequenced in a study of T cells expressing NK-cell markers. TCRdb reprocessed the 5' RACE reads; each CDR3 protein has one entry and no DNA is given. In all, the sample yields approximately 440,000 distinct CDR3 sequences. Sample: blood T cells: a sorted CD56 or NKG2C T cell subset, CD4+ or CD8+ T cells, or bulk PBMC T cells (not recorded which). The receptor source for this set is a woman aged 45-59 years in good health. Each CDR3 is given with its conserved first and last residue.

J gene	V gene	CDR3 protein
TRBJ2-1	TRBV18	CASSPIAGFYNEQFF
TRBJ2-7	TRBV29-1	CSVGRLAGRSGYEQYF
TRBJ2-1	TRBV10-3	CAISRSVGGNNEQFF
TRBJ2-5	TRBV7-6	CASSLMLAGGIQETQYF
TRBJ2-3	TRBV7-8	CASSPFIGVWTSGGGKDTQYF
TRBJ1-6	TRBV11-2	CASSLGWGNSPLHF
TRBJ1-1	TRBV11-3	CASSLGEGMFNTEAFF
TRBJ2-1	TRBV19	CASRRFSEQFF
TRBJ2-3	TRBV3-1	CASSQSPSGRPDTQYF
TRBJ2-2	TRBV29-1	CSASTSGRAGTGELFF
TRBJ1-5	TRBV12-3/TRBV12-4	CASRPAGSVGNQPQHF
TRBJ1-1	TRBV12-3/TRBV12-4	CASSQQGWKTEAFF
TRBJ1-1	TRBV20-1	CSARDREIGNKGTEAFF
TRBJ2-5	TRBV5-5	CASSPPGGGETQYF
TRBJ2-3	TRBV20-1	CSARGLANTDTQYF
TRBJ2-1	TRBV20-1	CSARSGTSGRATEQFF
TRBJ1-4	TRBV12-3/TRBV12-4	CASRVTGDGEKLFF
TRBJ2-4	TRBV12-3/TRBV12-4	CASSSRPTLAKNIQYF
TRBJ2-7	TRBV20-1	CSARLTGHSSYEQYF
TRBJ2-1	TRBV19	CASSIDLAGGMNEQFF